These T cell receptor beta chains were read from a single sample in a study of shared clonotypes between healthy human individuals. TCRdb's copy holds only in-frame clones and misses some; the assay was immunoSEQ multiplex PCR. The sample lists around 580,000 clones; more than 95% were seen once. What was sequenced was naive CD8+ T cells sorted from blood. These receptors were collected from a man aged 30 to 39 in good health. CDR3s leave out the opening cysteine and the closing phenylalanine or tryptophan.

V: TRBV18
CDR3: ASSPAAAQETQY

V: TRBV9
CDR3: ASSEQDRAGTGELF

V: TRBV7-2
CDR3: ASSLMVGTSGYEQF

V: TRBV14
CDR3: ASSQDGTSSYNEQF

V: TRBV7-9
CDR3: ASSLADRVYEQY

V: TRBV28
CDR3: ASSLPPALNTEAF

V: TRBV4-3
CDR3: ASSQDGTGTDTQY

V: TRBV4-1
CDR3: ASSPQDSAEAF

V: TRBV29-1
CDR3: SVDSAEAQY

V: TRBV28
CDR3: ASSFSNLVHEQY